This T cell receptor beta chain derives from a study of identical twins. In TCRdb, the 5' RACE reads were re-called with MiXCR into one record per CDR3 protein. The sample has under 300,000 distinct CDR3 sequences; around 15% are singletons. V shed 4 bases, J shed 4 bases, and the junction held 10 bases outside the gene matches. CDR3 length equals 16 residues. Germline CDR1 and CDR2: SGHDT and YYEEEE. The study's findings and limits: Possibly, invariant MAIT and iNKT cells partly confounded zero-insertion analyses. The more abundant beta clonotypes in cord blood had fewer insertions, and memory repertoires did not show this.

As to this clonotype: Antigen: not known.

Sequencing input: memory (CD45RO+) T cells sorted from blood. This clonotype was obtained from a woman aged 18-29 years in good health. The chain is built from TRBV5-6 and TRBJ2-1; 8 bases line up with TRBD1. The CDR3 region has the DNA TGTGCCAGCAGCCCCAGACAGGGGTCTGGGTACAATGAGCAGTTCTTC. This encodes CASSPRQGSGYNEQFF.